This T cell receptor (beta chain) originates from a study of T cells in Graves' hyperthyroidism and ophthalmopathy. Findings and limits, study-wide: Expanded thyroid clonotypes (above 0.001) were mostly also found in blood.

TCR beta CDR3 regions were amplified from RNA transcripts. HTBI primers were employed in a first-round RT-PCR of the TCR CDR3. MiXCR, applied by TCRdb to the multiplex PCR reads, yields one record per CDR3 protein. The data show roughly 750,000 distinct CDR3 sequences, around 17% seen once. The V gene lost 3 bases and the J gene lost 1 base, with 10 bases spanning the gap. The CDR3 covers 14 residues. CDR1 and CDR2 from the germline V gene are SGHAT and FQDESV (reference sequence). This clonotype was detected a few times. Its specificity is not known. Stable Graves' hyperthyroidism meant no ophthalmopathy progression within 18 months. Patients showing uncontrolled infection, other autoimmune disease, pregnancy or lactation were ineligible. Source material for PBMCs was 10 ml fresh peripheral blood.

The chain joins TRBV11-1 to TRBJ2-7; D may match TRBD1 or TRBD2 (5 bases each). The clonotype comes from a man younger than 30 with Graves' hyperthyroidism. The sequenced sample was blood. The CDR3 DNA reads TGTGCCAGCAGCTTCACCGGGGCGTCCTACGAGCAGTACTTC. It is translated as CASSFTGASYEQYF.